Presented here are 10 T cell receptor beta chains from one specimen sequenced in a study of a mutant IDH1 vaccine in newly diagnosed glioma. No cognate antigen is known for these TCRs. Generated by immunoSEQ multiplex PCR, the TCRdb table keeps only in-frame clones and is missing some. The sample contains some 38,000 clones, about 81% of which appear only once. Stated time point: week 47, end of study. In the vaccine, a single dose held 300 ug of the mutant IDH1 20-mer peptide, along with topical imiquimod. Sequences were derived from PBMCs, sampled from a glioma patient whose treatment included an IDH1 peptide vaccine. Receptors originate from a man aged 35 to 55 with glioma.

The V call is TRBV29-1, the J call TRBJ2-3; D uncertain. Trimming cost V 7 bases and J 4 bases, with 18 bases left between them. The CDR3 totals 14 residues. Germline V gene lookup returns CDR1 SQVTM and CDR2 ANQGSEA. The CDR3 spells CSGSGGFGSDTQYF. The CDR3 DNA follows: TGCAGCGGTAGTGGTGGCTTCGGTTCAGATACGCAGTATTTT.

J is TRBJ2-3 and V is TRBV7-8, with TRBD2 identical over 7 bases. CDR1 and CDR2 (germline): SGHVS, FQNEAQ. This CDR3 has 14 amino acids. The V segment lost 2 bases and the J segment 6 bases; nucleotides outside the gene matches: 5. The CDR3 DNA reads as TGTGCCAGCAGCTTATCCTATAGCGGGGATACGCAGTATTTT. It encodes CASSLSYSGDTQYF.

The chain couples TRBV7-2 to TRBJ2-5, with D maybe TRBD1 (6 bases). This CDR3 has 13 residues. Germline V lookup: CDR1 SGHTA, CDR2 FQGNSA. Trimming stripped 5 bases from V and 1 base from J, with 8 bases between. This CDR3 reads CASSPGVQETQYF. The CDR3 coding sequence is TGTGCCAGCAGCCCAGGGGTCCAAGAGACCCAGTACTTC.

The V call is TRBV7-2, the J call TRBJ2-2, with D perhaps matching TRBD2 (5 bases). CDR3 size: 17 residues. Germline V gene sequence: CDR1 SGHTA, CDR2 FQGNSA. V was clipped by 8 bases and J by 7 bases, with 26 bases between them. Here the CDR3 reads CASPRRAASNGGGELFF. In nucleotides, the CDR3 is TGTGCCAGCCCAAGAAGGGCGGCTAGCAATGGTGGCGGGGAGCTGTTTTTT.

By share, this clone ranks as medium-sized. This sequence joins TRBV6-1 and TRBJ2-2; D gene unclear. This CDR3 contains 12 residues. The germline gives CDR1 MNHNS, CDR2 SASEGT. V gave up 0 bases and J gave up 4 bases, with 0 bases separating them. In DNA form, the CDR3 reads TGTGCCAGCAGTGAAGCCACCGGGGAGCTGTTTTTT. Translation: CASSEATGELFF.

This chain joins TRBV13 and TRBJ2-2; 8 bases map to TRBD1. The length of the CDR3 is 15 residues. Trimming removed 4 bases from V and 1 base from J; junction bases left unmatched: 2. The germline V gene encodes CDR1 PRHDT and CDR2 FYEKMQ (reference sequence). The CDR3 coding sequence is TGTGCCAGCAGCTCCGGGACAGGGAACACCGGGGAGCTGTTTTTT. Translated, it gives CASSSGTGNTGELFF.

V is TRBV6-4 and J is TRBJ2-1; D gene ambiguous. In germline, CDR1 is MRHNA, CDR2 SNTAGT. V was pared by 0 bases and J by 3 bases, with 3 bases between. The CDR3 totals 13 residues. The CDR3 region is CASSDSDYNEQFF. CDR3 nucleotides: TGTGCCAGCAGTGACTCGGACTACAATGAGCAGTTCTTC.

There are a few counts of this clone. The J gene is TRBJ2-1, the V gene TRBV27; perhaps TRBD2 as D (5 bases). CDR1 and CDR2 from the germline V gene are MNHEY and SMNVEV (reference sequence). V was cut by 6 bases and J by 4 bases, with 13 bases left in between. The CDR3 extends over 14 amino acids. CDR3 in amino acids: CASRRSGPYNEQFF. The DNA of the CDR3 is TGTGCCAGCAGAAGGAGCGGACCTTACAATGAGCAGTTCTTC.

This sequence joins TRBV6-1 and TRBJ2-3, with a tentative D call TRBD1 (6 bases). The CDR3 loop spans 15 amino acids. CDR1 and CDR2 (germline): MNHNS, SASEGT. V lost 1 base and J 6 bases, leaving 14 bases between the germline ends. CDR3: CASSEVLGATDTQYF. The CDR3 DNA sequence: TGTGCCAGCAGTGAAGTGCTGGGGGCGACGGATACGCAGTATTTT.

The V call is TRBV19, the J call TRBJ1-6; 10 bases line up with TRBD1. V lost 5 bases, J lost 7 bases, and 5 bases stayed unmatched. Germline values: CDR1 LNHDA, CDR2 SQIVND (reference sequence). The CDR3 totals 15 residues. In DNA form, the CDR3 reads TGTGCCAGTAGTGGGACAGGGGTCGGGAATTCACCCCTCCACTTT. Residues: CASSGTGVGNSPLHF.